This T cell receptor beta chain appears in the sequencing data of a study of sequential checkpoint blockade in melanoma. Study background: First-line arms were nivolumab then ipilimumab, or the reverse, randomized 1:1.

This clone was found a few times. As to treatment: randomized to nivolumab then ipilimumab (arm A) or the reverse (arm B). No patient had prior DNA-damaging chemotherapy. Sorted cells were live CD3+CD8+, lacking CD19 and CD56, from PBMCs. The trim removed 1 base at V and 2 bases at J, leaving 2 bases unmatched. CDR3 length: 14 residues. Per germline, CDR1 MNHNS and CDR2 SASEGT. Assay: immunoSEQ multiplex PCR; the TCRdb copy retains only in-frame clones and omits some. The sample carries about 8,400 clones, approximately 58% recorded once. The material sequenced was CD8+ T cells sorted from blood (inferred from file names), taken from a patient given nivolumab and ipilimumab in sequence. The sequence came from a human donor with melanoma. The chain couples TRBV6-1 to TRBJ2-7, with 7 positions matching TRBD1. This CDR3 reads CASSEVGGTYEQYF. The CDR3 nucleotides are TGTGCCAGCAGTGAAGTAGGGGGCACCTACGAGCAGTACTTC.